This TCR beta chain was sequenced for a study of blood T cell repertoires in COVID-19. As for the study in general: Sites in the United States, Italy and Spain provided acute and convalescent COVID-19 samples. PBMCs, B-cell-depleted T cells, or T cells were the source of the cDNA or gDNA that made up the material.

Sequencing was performed with immunoSEQ multiplex PCR; in TCRdb, only in-frame clones are kept and a portion is missing. The top ten hold around 6.5% of the sample, which has some 200,000 clones, roughly four fifths seen once. The length of the CDR3 is 14 residues. V lost 6 bases to trimming and J lost 6 bases, with 15 bases between them. Germline values: CDR1 MGHRA, CDR2 YSYEKL. This clonotype was sampled from a woman aged 40-49 years with acute or convalescent COVID-19. What was sequenced was peripheral blood. The chain has TRBV4-1 and TRBJ1-5; no firm D call. The CDR3 loop is CASSLREVGQPQHF. CDR3 DNA: TGCGCCAGCAGTCTCCGGGAGGTCGGTCAGCCCCAGCATTTT.